This T cell receptor (beta chain) was sequenced during a study of STAT3 mutations in large granular lymphocyte leukemia. On the study more broadly: More than half of T-LGLL patients received immunosuppressive therapy. Study-wide results and limits: Clonal expansion was inferred from samples taken at other timepoints. At least one immunodominant TCR beta clonotype appeared in every T-cell large granular lymphocyte leukemia patient. In 6 of 18 patients, new TCR clonotypes emerged after therapy.

TCRbeta libraries averaged around 39,000 productive templates per sample. Using immunoSEQ multiplex PCR, the repertoire was profiled, and TCRdb retains in-frame clones only, with some absent. The table has under 2,000 clones, more than 85% seen once. The V gene lost 7 bases and the J gene lost 6 bases, with 12 bases spanning the gap. Germline V gene lookup returns CDR1 SQVTM and CDR2 ANQGSEA. The CDR3 loop spans 11 amino acids. To note about this clone: The antigen is not known.

The specimen was peripheral blood mononuclear cells. The chain recombines TRBV29-1 with TRBJ1-1; D gene uncertain. This TCR derives from a woman between 40 and 55 years old with T-cell large granular lymphocyte leukemia. Some clones in this sample may be carry-over from other donors' samples. The CDR3 DNA follows: TGCAGCGGGGTAGGAAGGGCTGAAGCTTTCTTT. Its translation: CSGVGRAEAFF.